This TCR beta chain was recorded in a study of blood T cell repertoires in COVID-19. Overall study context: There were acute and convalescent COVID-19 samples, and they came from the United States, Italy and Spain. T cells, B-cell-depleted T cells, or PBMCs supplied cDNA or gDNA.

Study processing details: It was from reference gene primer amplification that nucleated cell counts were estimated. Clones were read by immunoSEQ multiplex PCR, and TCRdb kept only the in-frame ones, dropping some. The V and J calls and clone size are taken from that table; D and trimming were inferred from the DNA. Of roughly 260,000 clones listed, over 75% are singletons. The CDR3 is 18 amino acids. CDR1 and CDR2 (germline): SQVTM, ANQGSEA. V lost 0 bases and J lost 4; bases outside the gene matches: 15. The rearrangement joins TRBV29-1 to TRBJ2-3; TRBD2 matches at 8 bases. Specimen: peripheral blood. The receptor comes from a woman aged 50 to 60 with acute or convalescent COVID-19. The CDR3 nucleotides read TGCAGCGTTGAAGACCGTAAACCCGGGACTAGGTATCCAGATACGCAGTATTTT. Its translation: CSVEDRKPGTRYPDTQYF.